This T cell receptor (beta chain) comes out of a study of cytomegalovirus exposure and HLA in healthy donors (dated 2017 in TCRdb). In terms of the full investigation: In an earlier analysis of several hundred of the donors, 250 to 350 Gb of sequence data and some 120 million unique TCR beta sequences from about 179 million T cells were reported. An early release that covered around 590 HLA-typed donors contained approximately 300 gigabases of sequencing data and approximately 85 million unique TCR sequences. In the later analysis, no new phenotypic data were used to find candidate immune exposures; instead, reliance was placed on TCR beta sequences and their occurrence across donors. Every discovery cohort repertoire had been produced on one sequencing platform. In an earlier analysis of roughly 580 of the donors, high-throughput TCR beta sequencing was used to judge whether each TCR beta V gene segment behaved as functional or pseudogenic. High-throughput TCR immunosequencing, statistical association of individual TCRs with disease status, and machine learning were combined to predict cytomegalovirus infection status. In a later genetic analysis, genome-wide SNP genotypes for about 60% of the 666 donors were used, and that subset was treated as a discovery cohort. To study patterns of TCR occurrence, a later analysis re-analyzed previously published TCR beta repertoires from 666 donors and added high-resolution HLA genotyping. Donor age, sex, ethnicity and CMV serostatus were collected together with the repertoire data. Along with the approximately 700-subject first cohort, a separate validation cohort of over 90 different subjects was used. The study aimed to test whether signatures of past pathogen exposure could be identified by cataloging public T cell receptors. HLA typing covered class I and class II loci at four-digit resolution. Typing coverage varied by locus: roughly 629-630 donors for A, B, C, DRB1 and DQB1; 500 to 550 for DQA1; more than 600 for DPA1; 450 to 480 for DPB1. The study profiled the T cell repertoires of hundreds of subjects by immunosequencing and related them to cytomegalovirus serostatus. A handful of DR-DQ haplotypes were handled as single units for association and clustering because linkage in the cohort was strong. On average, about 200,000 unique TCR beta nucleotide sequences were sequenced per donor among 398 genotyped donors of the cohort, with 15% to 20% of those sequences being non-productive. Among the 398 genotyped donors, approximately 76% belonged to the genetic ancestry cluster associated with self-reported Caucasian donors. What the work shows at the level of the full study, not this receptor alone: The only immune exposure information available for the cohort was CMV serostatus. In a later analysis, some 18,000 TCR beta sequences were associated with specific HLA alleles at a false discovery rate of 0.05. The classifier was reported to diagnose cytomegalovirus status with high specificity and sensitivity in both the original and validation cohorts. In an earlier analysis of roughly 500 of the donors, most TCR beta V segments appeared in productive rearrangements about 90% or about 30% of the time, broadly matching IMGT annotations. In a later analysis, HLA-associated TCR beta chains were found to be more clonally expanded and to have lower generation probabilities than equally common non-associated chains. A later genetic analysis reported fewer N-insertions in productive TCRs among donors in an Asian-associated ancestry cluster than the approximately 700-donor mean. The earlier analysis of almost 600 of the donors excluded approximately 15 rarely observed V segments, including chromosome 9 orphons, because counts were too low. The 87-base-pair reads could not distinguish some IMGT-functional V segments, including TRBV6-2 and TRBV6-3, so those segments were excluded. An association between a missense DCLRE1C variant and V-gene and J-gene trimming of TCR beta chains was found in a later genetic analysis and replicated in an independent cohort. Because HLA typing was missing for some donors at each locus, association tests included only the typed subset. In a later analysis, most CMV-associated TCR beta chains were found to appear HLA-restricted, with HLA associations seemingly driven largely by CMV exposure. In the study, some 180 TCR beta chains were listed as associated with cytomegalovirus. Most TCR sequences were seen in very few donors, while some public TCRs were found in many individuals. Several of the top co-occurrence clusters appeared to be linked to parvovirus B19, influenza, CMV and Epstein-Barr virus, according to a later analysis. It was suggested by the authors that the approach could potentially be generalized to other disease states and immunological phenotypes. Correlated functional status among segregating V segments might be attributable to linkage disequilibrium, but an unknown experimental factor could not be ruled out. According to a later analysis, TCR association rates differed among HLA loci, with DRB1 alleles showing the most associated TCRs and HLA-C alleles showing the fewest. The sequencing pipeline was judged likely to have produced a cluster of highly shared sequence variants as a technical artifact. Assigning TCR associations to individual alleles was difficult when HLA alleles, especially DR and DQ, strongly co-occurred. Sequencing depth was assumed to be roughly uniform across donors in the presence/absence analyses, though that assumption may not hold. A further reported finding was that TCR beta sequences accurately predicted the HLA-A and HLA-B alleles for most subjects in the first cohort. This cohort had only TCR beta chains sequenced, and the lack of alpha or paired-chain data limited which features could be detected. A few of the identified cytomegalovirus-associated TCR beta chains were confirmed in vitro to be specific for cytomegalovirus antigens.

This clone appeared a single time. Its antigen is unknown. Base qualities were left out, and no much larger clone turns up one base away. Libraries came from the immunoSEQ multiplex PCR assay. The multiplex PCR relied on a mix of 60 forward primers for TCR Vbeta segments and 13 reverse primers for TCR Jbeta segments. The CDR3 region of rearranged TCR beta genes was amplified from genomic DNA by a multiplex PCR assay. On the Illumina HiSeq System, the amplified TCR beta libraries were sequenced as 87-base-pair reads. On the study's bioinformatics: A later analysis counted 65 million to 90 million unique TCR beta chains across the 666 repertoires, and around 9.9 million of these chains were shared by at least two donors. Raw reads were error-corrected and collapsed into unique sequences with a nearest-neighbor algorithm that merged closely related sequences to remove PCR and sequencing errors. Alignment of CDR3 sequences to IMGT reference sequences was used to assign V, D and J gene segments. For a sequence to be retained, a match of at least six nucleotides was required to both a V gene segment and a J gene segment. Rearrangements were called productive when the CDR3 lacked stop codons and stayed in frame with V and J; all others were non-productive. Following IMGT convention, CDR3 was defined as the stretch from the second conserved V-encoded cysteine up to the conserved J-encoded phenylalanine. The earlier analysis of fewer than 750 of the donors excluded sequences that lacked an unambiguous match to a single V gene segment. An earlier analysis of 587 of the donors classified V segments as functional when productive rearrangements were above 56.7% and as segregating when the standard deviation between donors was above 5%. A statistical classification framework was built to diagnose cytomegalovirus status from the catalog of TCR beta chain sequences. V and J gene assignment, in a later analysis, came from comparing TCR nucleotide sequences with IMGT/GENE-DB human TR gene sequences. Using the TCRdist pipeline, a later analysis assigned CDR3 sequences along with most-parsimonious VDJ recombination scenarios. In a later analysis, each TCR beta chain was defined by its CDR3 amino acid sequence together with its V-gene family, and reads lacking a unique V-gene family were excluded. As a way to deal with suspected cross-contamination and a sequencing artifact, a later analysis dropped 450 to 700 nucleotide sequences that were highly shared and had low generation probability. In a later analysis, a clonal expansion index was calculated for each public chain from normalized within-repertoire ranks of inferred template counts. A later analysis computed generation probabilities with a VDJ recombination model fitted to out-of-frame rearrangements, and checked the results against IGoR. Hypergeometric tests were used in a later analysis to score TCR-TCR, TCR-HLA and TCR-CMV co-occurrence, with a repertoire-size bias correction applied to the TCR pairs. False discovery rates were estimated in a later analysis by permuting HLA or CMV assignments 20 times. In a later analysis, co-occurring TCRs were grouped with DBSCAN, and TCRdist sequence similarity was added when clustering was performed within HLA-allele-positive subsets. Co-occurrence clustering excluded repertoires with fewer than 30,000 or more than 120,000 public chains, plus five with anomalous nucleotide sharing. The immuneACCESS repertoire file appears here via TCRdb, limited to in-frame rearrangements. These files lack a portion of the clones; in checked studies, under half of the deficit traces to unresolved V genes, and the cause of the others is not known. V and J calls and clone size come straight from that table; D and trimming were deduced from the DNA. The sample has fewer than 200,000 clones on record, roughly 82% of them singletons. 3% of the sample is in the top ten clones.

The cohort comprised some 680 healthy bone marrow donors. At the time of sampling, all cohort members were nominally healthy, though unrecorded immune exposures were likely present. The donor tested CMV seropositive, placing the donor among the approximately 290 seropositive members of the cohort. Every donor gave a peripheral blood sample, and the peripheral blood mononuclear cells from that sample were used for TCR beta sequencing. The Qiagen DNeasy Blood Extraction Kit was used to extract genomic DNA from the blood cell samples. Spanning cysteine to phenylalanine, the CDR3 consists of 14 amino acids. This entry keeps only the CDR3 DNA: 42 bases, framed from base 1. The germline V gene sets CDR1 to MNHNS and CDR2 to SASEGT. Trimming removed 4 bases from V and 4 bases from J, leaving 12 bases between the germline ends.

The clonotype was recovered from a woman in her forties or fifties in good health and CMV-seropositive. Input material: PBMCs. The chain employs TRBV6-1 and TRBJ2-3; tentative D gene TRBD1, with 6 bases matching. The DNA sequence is TGTGCCAGCAGTGGAACAGGGAGCCCAGATACGCAGTATTTT. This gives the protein CASSGTGSPDTQYF.